This T cell receptor beta chain was captured by sequencing in a study of blood T cell repertoires in COVID-19. At the level of the study: Acute and convalescent COVID-19 specimens originated in the United States, Italy and Spain. Nucleic acid was either cDNA or gDNA, and it came from T cells, B-cell-depleted T cells, or PBMCs.

In the authors' workflow: Reference gene primer amplification gave nucleated cell count estimates. Produced via immunoSEQ multiplex PCR; TCRdb's table is partial and in-frame only. V, J and clone size are taken as reported in that table, and D and trimming were inferred from the DNA itself. The sample has around 230,000 clones, around four fifths seen once; the top ten hold roughly 12%. This CDR3 has 12 amino acids. The ends were cut back, 0 bases at V and 13 bases at J, with 10 bases in the middle. Germline V gene lookup returns CDR1 LNHDA and CDR2 SQIVND (reference sequence). The sequencing sample was made of peripheral blood. The sequence was obtained from a woman in her sixties with active or convalescent COVID-19. This chain uses TRBV19 with TRBJ2-1, with unresolved D. CDR3 sequence (DNA): TGTGCCAGTAGTATAGATACAAACCATCAGTTCTTC. Its protein is CASSIDTNHQFF.